These 30 T cell receptor beta chains were sequenced from one sample in a study of T cell responses to AZD1222 COVID-19 vaccine. Data came from immunoSEQ multiplex PCR; TCRdb stores just in-frame clones and leaves some out. Of 90,000 to 150,000 clones listed, over 75% are singletons. The sample was peripheral blood, taken on day 0 of AZD1222 vaccination. The receptors shown here come from an adult in good health.

The gene calls are TRBV7-8 and TRBJ1-2; D is unclear. Germline CDR1 and CDR2: SGHVS and FQNEAQ. This CDR3 is 15 amino acids long. V lost 5 bases and J lost 5, with 18 bases in between. CDR3 residues: CASSPYEPKRYGYTF. The CDR3, as DNA: TGTGCCAGCAGCCCCTACGAGCCTAAGAGGTATGGCTACACCTTC.

The rearrangement joins TRBV5-5 to TRBJ1-2; maybe TRBD1 (6 bases). The germline gives CDR1 SGHKS, CDR2 YYEKEE (reference sequence). V dropped 3 bases and J dropped 8 bases, with 11 bases sitting between them. The CDR3 runs to 12 residues. This chain's CDR3 is CASSSQGIGYTF. CDR3 DNA sequence: TGTGCCAGCAGCTCACAGGGCATCGGCTACACCTTC.

This chain uses TRBV6-4 with TRBJ2-1, with a weak D call TRBD2 (5 bases). Germline CDR1 reads MRHNA; CDR2 reads SNTAGT. This CDR3 is 14 amino acids long. This chain's CDR3 is CELRRELDYNEQFF. CDR3 DNA: TGTGAACTCAGACGTGAACTAGATTACAATGAGCAGTTCTTC.

The V and J genes are TRBV3-1 (or the pseudogene TRBV3-2) and TRBJ2-2, with 8 nucleotides matching TRBD2. V lost 7 bases, J lost 5 bases, and 6 bases stayed unmatched. This CDR3 is 14 amino acids long. Germline V gene data show CDR1 as LGHDT and CDR2 as YNNKEL (reference sequence). The CDR3 sequence is CASTPGGRTGELFF. CDR3 sequence (DNA): TGTGCCAGCACTCCGGGGGGGCGAACCGGGGAGCTGTTTTTT.

This chain uses TRBV2 with TRBJ1-5; 8 bases line up with TRBD1. Germline V gene data show CDR1 as SNHLY and CDR2 as FYNNEI. V was pared by 0 bases and J by 9 bases, with 7 bases of the junction left unmatched. The CDR3 is made up of 15 amino acids. Written as DNA, the CDR3 is TGTGCCAGCAGTGAAGCGAGGGTTGGACAGGGGCCCCAGCATTTT. Translated, it gives CASSEARVGQGPQHF.

The chain joins TRBV6-5 to TRBJ2-1; D ambiguous. CDR1 MNHEY and CDR2 SVGAGI come from the germline V gene. The CDR3 loop spans 13 amino acids. V was trimmed by 6 bases and J by 3 bases, leaving 9 bases between them. The DNA of the CDR3 is TGTGCCAGCAGCTCCAAGTTCTACAATGAGCAGTTCTTC. Protein product: CASSSKFYNEQFF.

The rearrangement links TRBV6-6 to TRBJ2-7; 11 bases match TRBD2. Germline CDR1 and CDR2: MNHNY and SVGAGI (reference sequence). V was clipped by 6 bases and J by 3 bases; unmatched bases: 10. The CDR3 has 16 amino acids. This chain's CDR3 is CASSDPHGLAGYEQYF. The CDR3 nucleotides read TGTGCCAGCAGCGACCCCCACGGACTAGCGGGCTACGAGCAGTACTTC.

The chain recombines TRBV28 with TRBJ1-5; 7 bases match TRBD1. The V gene's germline CDR1 is MDHEN and CDR2 SYDVKM. Trimming at V came to 4 bases and at J to 5 bases, leaving 14 bases not matched to a gene. The CDR3 has 17 residues. The CDR3 region has the DNA TGTGCCAGCAGTTCTGCATTGCAGGGGGTTAGTTATCAGCCCCAGCATTTT. Its protein product is CASSSALQGVSYQPQHF.

The genes are TRBV5-1 and TRBJ2-3; 9 bases are shared with TRBD2. Germline V CDR1 and CDR2: SGHRS, YFSETQ. V lost 0 bases, J lost 2 bases, and 1 base stayed unmatched. There are 15 residues in the CDR3. The CDR3 protein is CASSLVAGDTDTQYF. In DNA, the CDR3 is TGCGCCAGCAGCTTGGTAGCGGGAGACACAGATACGCAGTATTTT.

The chain is built from TRBV2 and TRBJ1-1, with TRBD1 as a possible D gene (5 bases). CDR1 is SNHLY and CDR2 is FYNNEI in the germline V gene. The CDR3 covers 15 residues. Trimming left V 7 bases short and J 0 bases short, with 15 bases between. This CDR3 is CASKVGALVNTEAFF. In nucleotides, the CDR3 is TGTGCCAGCAAGGTAGGGGCTTTAGTGAACACTGAAGCTTTCTTT.

This CDR3 reads CASSPAGLVPGELFF. In nucleotides, the CDR3 is TGTGCCAGCAGTCCAGCGGGGCTGGTCCCCGGGGAGCTGTTTTTT. The genes are TRBV27 and TRBJ2-2; 7 nucleotides agree with TRBD2. Trimming took 5 bases from V and 6 from J; bases not matched to a gene: 9. Germline V CDR1 and CDR2: MNHEY, SMNVEV (reference sequence). The CDR3 has 15 amino acids.

The chain carries TRBV29-1 and TRBJ1-2; D gene uncertain. V was cut by 3 bases and J by 1 base, with 6 bases left in between. Germline V lookup: CDR1 SQVTM, CDR2 ANQGSEA. The CDR3 loop spans 12 amino acids. CDR3 nucleotides: TGCAGCGTTGATTCGGTTAACTATGGCTACACCTTC. This encodes CSVDSVNYGYTF.

This rearrangement joins TRBV6-2 or TRBV6-3 to TRBJ2-7; D is unresolved. V lost 5 bases and J lost 1, with 12 bases in between. The CDR3 is made up of 14 amino acids. Germline CDR1 is MNHEY and CDR2 is SVGEGT. CDR3 sequence reads: CASSAPWVSYEQYF. The DNA for the CDR3 is TGTGCCAGCAGTGCCCCGTGGGTGTCCTACGAGCAGTACTTC.

V usage is TRBV6-1 and J usage is TRBJ1-2, with 8 bases aligning to TRBD1. The CDR3 is 15 residues long. V lost 2 bases and J lost 1; bases outside the gene matches: 3. Germline-derived CDR1 and CDR2 are MNHNS and SASEGT. CDR3: CASSEQGAYNYGYTF. In nucleotides, the CDR3 is TGTGCCAGCAGTGAACAGGGGGCTTATAACTATGGCTACACCTTC.

The chain recombines TRBV28 with TRBJ2-3; D unclear. Germline V lookup: CDR1 MDHEN, CDR2 SYDVKM. This CDR3 has 14 amino acids. Trimming removed 9 bases at V and 4 bases at J, with 17 bases between. CDR3 region: CASDGLTRADTQYF. CDR3 coding DNA: TGTGCCAGTGACGGCCTAACAAGGGCAGATACGCAGTATTTT.

This chain uses TRBV23-1 with TRBJ2-2, with TRBD1 matching 10 bases. TRBV23-1 is noted as an ORF with a role that remains uncertain. The V gene end was trimmed by 7 bases and the J gene end by 3 bases; junction bases not matched to a gene: 8. The CDR3 covers 16 residues. DNA for the CDR3: TGCGCCAGCATCCCCCGGGACAGGGGACACACCGGGGAGCTGTTTTTT. This codes for CASIPRDRGHTGELFF.

The rearrangement joins TRBV5-1 to TRBJ1-5; no firm D call. Germline V CDR1 and CDR2: SGHRS, YFSETQ. There are 15 residues in the CDR3. Deletions cut 0 bases from V and 1 base from J, with 8 bases between. The chain's CDR3 is CASSLGLASNQPQHF. The DNA of the CDR3 is TGCGCCAGCAGCTTGGGGTTAGCCAGCAATCAGCCCCAGCATTTT. The full variable domain, rest sourced from reference TRBV5-1 and TRBJ1-5, is KAGVTQTPRYLIKTRGQQVTLSCSPISGHRSVSWYQQTPGQGLQFLFEYFSETQRNKGNFPGRFSGRQFSNSRSEMNVSTLELGDSALYLCASSLGLASNQPQHFGDGTRLSIL.

The CDR3 sequence is CASSTWGQVNYEQYF. CDR3 nucleotide sequence: TGTGCCAGTAGTACCTGGGGGCAGGTGAACTACGAGCAGTACTTC. This chain connects TRBV19 to TRBJ2-7; possibly TRBD1 for D (6 bases). V lost 4 bases, J lost 3 bases, and 16 bases lay in between. The CDR3 covers 15 residues. Germline V lookup: CDR1 LNHDA, CDR2 SQIVND (reference sequence). Complete variable domain (other parts from reference TRBV19 and TRBJ2-7): DGGITQSPKYLFRKEGQNVTLSCEQNLNHDAMYWYRQDPGQGLRLIYYSQIVNDFQKGDIAEGYSVSREKKESFPLTVTSAQKNPTAFYLCASSTWGQVNYEQYFGPGTRLTVT.

This clone came up a few times. The chain recombines TRBV10-1 with TRBJ2-1; TRBD2 aligns across 11 bases. The CDR3 spans 15 residues. The germline CDR1 and CDR2 sequences are WNHNN and SYGVQD (reference sequence). Trimming at V came to 2 bases and at J to 8 bases, leaving 5 bases not matched to a gene. The CDR3 region is CASSELAGGVDEQFF. CDR3 coding DNA: TGCGCCAGCAGTGAGCTAGCGGGAGGTGTAGATGAGCAGTTCTTC.

This sequence joins TRBV21-1 and TRBJ1-1; the table calls TRBD1, which could not be checked here. TRBV21-1 is recorded as a pseudogene. This CDR3 has 16 amino acids. For the CDR3, the DNA is TGTGCCAGCAGCAAAGGTGAGACAGGGAAGGGCGCTGAAGCTTTCTTT. Residues: CASSKGETGKGAEAFF.

The chain joins TRBV4-2 to TRBJ2-5; 8 nucleotides line up with TRBD2. V lost 0 bases and J lost 5; bases outside the gene matches: 11. The germline gives CDR1 LGHNA, CDR2 YNFKEQ. The length of the CDR3 is 17 residues. CDR3: CASSQDASGGIGETQYF. DNA for the CDR3: TGTGCCAGCAGCCAAGATGCAAGCGGGGGTATTGGGGAGACCCAGTACTTC.

This clone appeared a single time. V and J are TRBV19 and TRBJ2-3; TRBD2 agrees at 10 bases. The V gene's germline CDR1 is LNHDA and CDR2 SQIVND (reference sequence). CDR3 size: 17 residues. V lost 5 bases and J lost 0; bases outside the gene matches: 8. The CDR3 here is CASSPRTSGTSTDTQYF. CDR3 bases: TGTGCCAGTAGTCCCAGGACTAGCGGAACTAGCACAGATACGCAGTATTTT.

The rearrangement links TRBV19 to TRBJ2-1, with D possibly matching TRBD2 (6 bases). Germline CDR1 reads LNHDA; CDR2 reads SQIVND (reference sequence). V was trimmed by 5 bases and J by 4 bases, leaving 9 bases between them. There are 13 residues in the CDR3. CDR3 in amino acids: CASSGGSYNEQFF. The CDR3 DNA reads as TGTGCCAGTAGTGGGGGGTCATACAATGAGCAGTTCTTC.

By share of the sample, this clone is medium-sized (0.01 to 0.1%). The V call is TRBV9, the J call TRBJ1-2, with 10 nucleotides matching TRBD1. Germline CDR1 reads SGDLS; CDR2 reads YYNGEE. V trimming: 6 bases; J trimming: 3 bases; junction bases outside the gene matches: 5. This CDR3 is 14 amino acids long. Here the CDR3 reads CASTQTGGDYGYTF. DNA for the CDR3: TGTGCCAGCACCCAGACAGGGGGCGACTATGGCTACACCTTC. Filled out from reference TRBV9 and TRBJ1-2, the complete variable domain reads DSGVTQTPKHLITATGQRVTLRCSPRSGDLSVYWYQQSLDQGLQFLIQYYNGEERAKGNILERFSAQQFPDLHSELNLSSLELGDSALYFCASTQTGGDYGYTFGSGTRLTVV.

This chain links TRBV3-1 (or the pseudogene TRBV3-2) with TRBJ2-3; 14 bases are a match to TRBD2. This CDR3 is built from 16 residues. Per the germline V gene, CDR1 is LGHDT and CDR2 is YNNKEL (reference sequence). Unmatched junction bases numbered 2, after V lost 1 base and J lost 5 bases. The CDR3 coding sequence is TGTGCCAGCAGCCAAGGACTAGCGGGAGGGGTAGATACGCAGTATTTT. Translation: CASSQGLAGGVDTQYF.

The chain is built from TRBV2 and TRBJ2-5; 14 bases map to TRBD2. The V gene end was trimmed by 1 base and the J gene end by 4 bases; junction bases not matched to a gene: 2. The length of the CDR3 is 16 residues. Germline CDR1 is SNHLY and CDR2 is FYNNEI. The CDR3 DNA reads TGTGCCAGCAGTGAAGTGGGACTAGCGGGGGCAGAGACCCAGTACTTC. It yields the protein CASSEVGLAGAETQYF. The whole variable domain, remainder taken from reference TRBV2 and TRBJ2-5, is EPEVTQTPSHQVTQMGQEVILRCVPISNHLYFYWYRQILGQKVEFLVSFYNNEISEKSEIFDDQFSVERPDGSNFTLKIRSTKLEDSAMYFCASSEVGLAGAETQYFGPGTRLLVL.

CDR3 coding DNA: TGTGCCAGCAGCCAACAGGGACTAGCGGGGTCCTACTCCTACGAGCAGTACTTC. This sequence encodes CASSQQGLAGSYSYEQYF. The J gene is TRBJ2-7, the V gene TRBV3-1 (or the pseudogene TRBV3-2); 13 bases map to TRBD2. The CDR3 runs 18 residues. After removal of 2 bases from V and 0 bases from J, the junction contained 7 bases not matched to a gene. The V gene's germline CDR1 is LGHDT and CDR2 YNNKEL (reference sequence).

The rearrangement uses TRBV4-2 and TRBJ1-2, with D possibly TRBD1 on 6 matching bases. V lost 5 bases, J lost 7 bases, and 11 bases lay in between. Per germline, CDR1 LGHNA and CDR2 YNFKEQ. CDR3 length equals 12 residues. The CDR3, as DNA: TGTGCCAGCAGCGGCCGGGGGCCTGGCTACACCTTC. Protein product: CASSGRGPGYTF.

The CDR3 protein is CSVGEGAFLREQYF. CDR3 nucleotide sequence: TGCAGCGTTGGGGAGGGGGCCTTTCTCCGAGAGCAGTATTTT. The rearrangement joins TRBV29-1 to TRBJ2-3, with D perhaps matching TRBD1 or TRBD2 (7 bases each). Germline V gene sequence: CDR1 SQVTM, CDR2 ANQGSEA. Trimming pared 4 bases from V and 11 bases from J, leaving 22 bases between. The CDR3 is 14 residues long.

This clone was detected only once. V usage is TRBV5-5 and J usage is TRBJ1-5, with D perhaps matching TRBD1 (5 bases). CDR1 and CDR2 from the germline V gene are SGHKS and YYEKEE (reference sequence). The CDR3 is 14 residues long. V was shortened by 4 bases and J by 5 bases, with 13 bases between the two germline ends. CDR3 region: CASSPGGDHQPQHF. The CDR3 region has the DNA TGTGCCAGCAGCCCCGGAGGGGATCATCAGCCCCAGCATTTT. Full variable domain (rest looked up from reference TRBV5-5 and TRBJ1-5): DAGVTQSPTHLIKTRGQQVTLRCSPISGHKSVSWYQQVLGQGPQFIFQYYEKEERGRGNFPDRFSARQFPNYSSELNVNALLLGDSALYLCASSPGGDHQPQHFGDGTRLSIL.